The following is a T cell receptor (beta chain) sequence with its context. This clone was picked up a small number of times. The antigen this receptor binds is unknown. Nothing much larger sits one base from this clone, and base qualities are not available. The sample belongs to a study of blood T cell repertoires in COVID-19 (dated by TCRdb to the early 2020s). Turning to the overall study: Samples from collaborators originated in the United States, Italy and Spain and spanned both the acute and convalescent phases of COVID-19. The dataset comprised deeply sampled blood TCRbeta repertoires from subjects exposed to, actively infected with, or recovered from COVID-19. The repertoires were released in a freely available public database intended as a resource for research on the immune response to SARS-CoV-2. The material from the prospective study consisted of cDNA or gDNA derived from T cells, B-cell-depleted T cells, or PBMCs. Where available, HLA class I and class II types were taken from metadata supplied by the sample provider and were not determined by assay-based typing. A de-identified subject ID, COVID-19 status, age in years and sex were almost always included in the sample metadata. Samples came from the ongoing ImmuneRACE study (first 160 participants) plus 1,254 subjects from 6 global collaborators.

The collaborating institutions used their own protocols to collect whole blood in K2EDTA tubes. For TCRbeta analysis, collaborator samples were shipped as frozen whole blood, as isolated PBMCs, or as DNA extracted from either sample type. The immunoSEQ Assay, a bias-controlled multiplex PCR, was used to amplify TCRbeta CDR3 regions from genomic DNA. For the original study's pipeline: Within the assay, amplification of reference gene primers was used to estimate how many nucleated cells each sample contained. Sequence reads were collapsed and filtered to measure the absolute abundance of every unique TCRbeta CDR3 rearrangement. For each sample, productive Simpson clonality was calculated as the square root of Simpson's diversity index across productive rearrangements. TCRdb's version of the immuneACCESS table is confined to in-frame rearrangements and falls short of the full clone set. An unresolved V gene accounts for under half of the shortfall where checked; the remainder is of unknown origin. V, J and clone size derive from that table, while D and trimming were established from the DNA sequence. The sample records roughly 70,000 clones, 60% to 85% of which are singletons. In total, the top ten clones hold under 25% of the sample.

Study-level results and caveats: Clinical and demographic metadata were provided uncurated, with the amount varying by source and participant.

The germline V gene yields SGHRS for CDR1 and YFSETQ for CDR2. Relative to germline, V is 3 bases shorter and J is 7 bases shorter, with 10 bases between their ends. From the cysteine through the phenylalanine, the CDR3 covers 12 amino acids. Of all the DNA, just the CDR3 is kept, 36 bases in frame from base 1. This TCR was sampled from a man between 65 and 79 years old with acute or convalescent COVID-19. The chain employs TRBV5-1 and TRBJ1-1; the D gene is perhaps TRBD1, on 6 matching bases. The sample taken for sequencing was peripheral blood. The DNA reads as follows: TGCGCCAGCAGCTCCCGACAGGATGAAGCTTTCTTT. Its protein reads: CASSSRQDEAFF.